This section outlines one T cell receptor (beta chain) sequence together with its context. The antigen remains unidentified. TCRdb analysed the reads with MiXCR anew, one entry per CDR3 protein. The data show around 300,000 distinct CDR3 sequences, with roughly 25% seen just once and 14% held by the top ten. This sample was taken from a study of T cell repertoires in cytomegalovirus infection. The overall study: Indicated by public TCR beta signatures were CMV infection and matching HLA type. Study-level points and caveats: Adding up the frequency of public TCR beta families identified people who carried CMV plus the relevant HLA.

The CDR3 extends over 17 amino acids. Per the germline V gene, CDR1 is ENHRY and CDR2 is SYGVKD. V lost 5 bases, J lost 4 bases, and 12 bases stayed unmatched. The sequencing input was PBMCs. This TCR was recovered from a human donor in good health (CMV status not recorded). Some clones in this sample may be carry-over from other donors' samples. This chain connects TRBV10-3 to TRBJ2-1; 9 bases line up with TRBD1. The CDR3 sequence: CAISRSTGTGLYNEQFF. The CDR3 region has the DNA TGTGCCATCAGTCGTAGCACCGGGACAGGGTTATACAATGAGCAGTTCTTC.